One sample yielded the 7 T cell receptor beta chains listed below, sequenced in a study of Ad26.COV2.S vaccination and SARS-CoV-2 variants (dated by TCRdb to the early 2020s). Reading the label with the study, this specimen's treatment or condition is: around 19 received Ad26.COV2.S at low or high dose, single or two shots; 5 received placebo; per-sample allocation not given. Repertoires of vaccine and placebo recipients were sequenced from samples taken on day 63 after the first injection. The method was the immunoSEQ multiplex PCR assay. Not all clones reach the TCRdb copy of this immuneACCESS table, which keeps in-frame sequences only. Checked studies attribute under half of the gap to unresolved V genes and leave the rest unexplained. This sample comprises 440,000 or so clones, 92% of them detected only once. The ten largest clones take up about 1.6% of the sample. The source was peripheral blood, collected in a trial of Ad26.COV2.S vaccine versus placebo. Every receptor here comes from a person between 18 and 60 years old who received the Ad26.COV2.S COVID-19 vaccine or a placebo.

The genes are TRBV5-4 and TRBJ2-3, with TRBD1 as a possible D gene (5 bases). V dropped 4 bases and J dropped 0 bases, with 15 bases sitting between them. Germline CDR1 reads SGHNT; CDR2 reads YYREEE (reference sequence). The CDR3 covers 16 residues. For the CDR3, the DNA is TGTGCCAGCAGCACAGATGGTGGGGCGAGCACAGATACGCAGTATTTT. Its protein is CASSTDGGASTDTQYF.

The chain couples TRBV4-3 to TRBJ2-3; 8 bases map to TRBD2. CDR3 length: 15 residues. Germline assignment: CDR1 LGHNA and CDR2 YSLEER. V trimming: 3 bases; J trimming: 4 bases; junction bases outside the gene matches: 6. The chain's CDR3 is CASSQFTGGADTQYF. The CDR3 nucleotides read TGCGCCAGCAGCCAGTTTACGGGGGGGGCAGATACGCAGTATTTT.

The gene calls are TRBV10-2 and TRBJ2-3; D is ambiguous. Germline V gives CDR1 WSHSY, CDR2 SAAADI. V dropped 8 bases and J dropped 4 bases, with 7 bases sitting between them. The CDR3 sequence is 11 residues long. The CDR3 bases are TGCGCCAGCTTATCTTCAGATACGCAGTATTTT. Translated, it gives CASLSSDTQYF.

CDR3 loop: CARSPEGAGQGRRGGYTF. The CDR3 DNA sequence: TGTGCCAGGTCCCCTGAGGGGGCCGGACAGGGGAGGAGGGGTGGCTACACCTTC. V is TRBV2 and J is TRBJ1-2; 9 bases fit TRBD1. The CDR3 spans 18 residues. Looked up from germline, CDR1 is SNHLY and CDR2 is FYNNEI. V was clipped by 9 bases and J by 7 bases; unmatched bases: 24.

V is TRBV30 and J is TRBJ2-3, with D unclear. This CDR3 is 14 amino acids long. The V gene's germline CDR1 is GTSNPN and CDR2 SVGIG (reference sequence). Trimming shortened V by 3 bases and J by 4 bases, and 14 bases separated the two germline ends. As DNA, the CDR3 is TGTGCCTGGAGGAAGAACAGTCGGTCAGATACGCAGTATTTT. Its translation is CAWRKNSRSDTQYF.

This sequence joins TRBV28 and TRBJ1-5; no clear D. The germline gives CDR1 MDHEN, CDR2 SYDVKM. The CDR3 runs 14 residues. The germline V and J ends were trimmed by 6 bases and 0 bases, with 9 bases remaining between them. CDR3 region: CASSPEHSNQPQHF. DNA for the CDR3: TGTGCCAGCAGCCCCGAACATAGCAATCAGCCCCAGCATTTT.

CDR3 bases: TGTGCCTGGGATCAAATTGGACAGGGGGTCAGCTATGGCTACACCTTC. It yields the protein CAWDQIGQGVSYGYTF. The V and J genes are TRBV30 and TRBJ1-2; 10 bases fit TRBD1. The V gene end was trimmed by 5 bases and the J gene end by 4 bases; junction bases not matched to a gene: 13. The germline gives CDR1 GTSNPN, CDR2 SVGIG (reference sequence). The CDR3 totals 16 residues.